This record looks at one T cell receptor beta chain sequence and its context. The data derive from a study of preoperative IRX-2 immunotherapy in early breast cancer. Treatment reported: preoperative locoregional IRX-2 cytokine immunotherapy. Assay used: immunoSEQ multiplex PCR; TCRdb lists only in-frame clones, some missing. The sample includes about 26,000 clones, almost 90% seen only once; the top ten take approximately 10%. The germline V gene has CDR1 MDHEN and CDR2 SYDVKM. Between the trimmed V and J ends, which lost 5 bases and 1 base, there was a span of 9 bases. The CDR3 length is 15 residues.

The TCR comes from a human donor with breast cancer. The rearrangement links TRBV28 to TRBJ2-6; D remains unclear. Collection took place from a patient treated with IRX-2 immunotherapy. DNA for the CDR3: TGTGCCAGCAGTACGGGCCCTTCTGGGGCCAACGTCCTGACTTTC. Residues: CASSTGPSGANVLTF.